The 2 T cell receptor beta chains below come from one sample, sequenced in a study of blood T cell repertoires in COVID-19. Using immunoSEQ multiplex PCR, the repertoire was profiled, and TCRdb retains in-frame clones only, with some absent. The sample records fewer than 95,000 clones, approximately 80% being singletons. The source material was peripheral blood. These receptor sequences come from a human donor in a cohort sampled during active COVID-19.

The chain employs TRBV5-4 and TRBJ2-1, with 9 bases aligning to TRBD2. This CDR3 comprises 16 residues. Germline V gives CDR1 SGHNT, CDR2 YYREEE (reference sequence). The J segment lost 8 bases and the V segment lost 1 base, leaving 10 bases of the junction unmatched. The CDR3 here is CASSLSSGGYSDEQFF. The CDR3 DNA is TGTGCCAGCAGCTTGAGTAGCGGGGGCTACTCGGATGAGCAGTTCTTC.

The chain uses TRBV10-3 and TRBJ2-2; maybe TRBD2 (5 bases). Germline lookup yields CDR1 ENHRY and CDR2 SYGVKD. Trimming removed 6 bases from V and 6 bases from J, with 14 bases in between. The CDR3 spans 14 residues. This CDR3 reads CAIRDSTSAGELFF. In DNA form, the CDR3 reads TGTGCCATCAGGGATTCCACTAGTGCCGGGGAGCTGTTTTTT.